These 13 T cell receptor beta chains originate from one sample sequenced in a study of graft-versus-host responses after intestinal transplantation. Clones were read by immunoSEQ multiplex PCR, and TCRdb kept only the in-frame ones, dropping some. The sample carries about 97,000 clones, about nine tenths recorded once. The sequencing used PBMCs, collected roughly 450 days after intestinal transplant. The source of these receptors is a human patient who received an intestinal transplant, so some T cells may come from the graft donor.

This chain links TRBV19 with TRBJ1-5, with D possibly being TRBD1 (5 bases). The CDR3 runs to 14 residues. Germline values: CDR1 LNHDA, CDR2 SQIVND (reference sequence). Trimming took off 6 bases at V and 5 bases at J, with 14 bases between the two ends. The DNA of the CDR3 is TGTGCCAGTAGCCCCGGCAGGGTTGATCAGCCCCAGCATTTT. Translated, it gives CASSPGRVDQPQHF.

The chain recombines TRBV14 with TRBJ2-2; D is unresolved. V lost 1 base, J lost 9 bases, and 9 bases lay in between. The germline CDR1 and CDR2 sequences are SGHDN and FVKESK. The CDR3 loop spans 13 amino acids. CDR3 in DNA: TGTGCCAGCAGCCAAGGTCCCCGGAGGGAGCTGTTTTTT. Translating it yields CASSQGPRRELFF.

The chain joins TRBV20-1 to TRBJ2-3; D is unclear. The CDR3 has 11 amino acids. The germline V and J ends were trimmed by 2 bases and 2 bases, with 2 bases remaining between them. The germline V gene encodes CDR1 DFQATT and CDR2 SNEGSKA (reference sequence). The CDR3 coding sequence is TGCAGTGCTAGACACACAGATACGCAGTATTTT. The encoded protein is CSARHTDTQYF.

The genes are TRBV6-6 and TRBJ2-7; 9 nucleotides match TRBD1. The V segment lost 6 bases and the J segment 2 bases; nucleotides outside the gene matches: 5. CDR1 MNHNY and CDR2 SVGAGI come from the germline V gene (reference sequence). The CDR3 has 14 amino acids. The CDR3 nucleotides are TGTGCCAGCAGCACCGGGACAGGGCCCTACGAGCAGTACTTC. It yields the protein CASSTGTGPYEQYF.

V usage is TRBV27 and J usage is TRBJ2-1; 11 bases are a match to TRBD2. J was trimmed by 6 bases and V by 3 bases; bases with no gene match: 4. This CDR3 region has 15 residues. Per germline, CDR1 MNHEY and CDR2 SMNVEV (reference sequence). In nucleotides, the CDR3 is TGTGCCAGCAGTTTCCCAGGACTAGCGGGCAATGAGCAGTTCTTC. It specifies CASSFPGLAGNEQFF.

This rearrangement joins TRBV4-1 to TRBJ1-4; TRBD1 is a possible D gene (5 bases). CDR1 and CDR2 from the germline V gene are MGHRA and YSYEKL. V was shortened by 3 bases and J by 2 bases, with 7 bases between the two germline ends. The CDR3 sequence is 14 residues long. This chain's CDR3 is CASSHRATNEKLFF. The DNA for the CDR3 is TGCGCCAGCAGCCACAGGGCCACTAATGAAAAACTGTTTTTT.

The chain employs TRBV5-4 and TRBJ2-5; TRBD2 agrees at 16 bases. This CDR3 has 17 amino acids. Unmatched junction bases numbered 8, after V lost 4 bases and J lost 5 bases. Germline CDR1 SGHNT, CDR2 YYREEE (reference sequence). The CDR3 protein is CASSGGLAGGPEETQYF. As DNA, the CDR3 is TGTGCCAGCAGCGGGGGACTAGCGGGGGGGCCGGAGGAGACCCAGTACTTC.

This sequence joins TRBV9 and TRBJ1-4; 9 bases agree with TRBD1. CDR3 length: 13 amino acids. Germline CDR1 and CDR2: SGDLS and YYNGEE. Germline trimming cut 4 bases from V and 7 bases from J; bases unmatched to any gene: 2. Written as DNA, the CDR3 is TGTGCCAGCAGCCGACAGGGGGGTGAAAAACTGTTTTTT. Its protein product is CASSRQGGEKLFF.

The CDR3 coding sequence is TGTGCCAGCAGTCCCTTAGCGGGGGACACCGGGGAGCTGTTTTTT. It codes for CASSPLAGDTGELFF. The chain carries TRBV6-4 and TRBJ2-2, with 9 bases lining up with TRBD2. CDR1 and CDR2 from the germline V gene are MRHNA and SNTAGT. The CDR3 is made up of 15 amino acids. Germline trimming cut 5 bases from V and 3 bases from J; bases unmatched to any gene: 4.

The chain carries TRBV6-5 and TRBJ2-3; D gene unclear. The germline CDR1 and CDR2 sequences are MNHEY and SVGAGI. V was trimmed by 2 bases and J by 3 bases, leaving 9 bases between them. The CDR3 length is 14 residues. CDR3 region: CASSYGVWTDTQYF. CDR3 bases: TGTGCCAGCAGTTACGGGGTTTGGACAGATACGCAGTATTTT.

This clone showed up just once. CDR3 nucleotide sequence: TGCGCCAGCAGCTCGGCCAGCAGGGCGCAATTAGCCGACGAGCAGTACTTC. It translates to CASSSASRAQLADEQYF. This rearrangement joins TRBV5-1 to TRBJ2-7; D perhaps matches TRBD1 (5 bases). This CDR3 is built from 17 residues. The germline V and J ends were trimmed by 3 bases and 5 bases, with 24 bases remaining between them. The germline gives CDR1 SGHRS, CDR2 YFSETQ.

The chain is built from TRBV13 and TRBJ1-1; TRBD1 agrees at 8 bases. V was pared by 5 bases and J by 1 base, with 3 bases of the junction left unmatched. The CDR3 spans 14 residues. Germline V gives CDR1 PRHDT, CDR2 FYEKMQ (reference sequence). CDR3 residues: CASSPDRGNTEAFF. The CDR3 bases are TGTGCCAGCAGCCCCGACAGGGGGAACACTGAAGCTTTCTTT.

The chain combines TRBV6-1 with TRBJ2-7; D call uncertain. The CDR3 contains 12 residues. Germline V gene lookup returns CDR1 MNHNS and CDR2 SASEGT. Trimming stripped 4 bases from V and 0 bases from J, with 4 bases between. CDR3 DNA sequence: TGTGCCAGCAGTGGGTCCTCCTACGAGCAGTACTTC. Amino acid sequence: CASSGSSYEQYF.